This note documents a single T cell receptor (beta chain) sequence. No antigen is known for it. The record originates from a study of shared clonotypes between healthy human individuals. Study-level results: With a handful of donors compared, 4% to 5% of naive CD4 clonotypes were shared. Clonotype sharing levels among donors were expected to vary with sequencing depth. Estimated richness values were generally larger in naive subsets than in memory subsets.

Methods used by the authors: ImmunoSEQ output lacked quality scores and full-length reads, limiting matched filtering. The assay was immunoSEQ multiplex PCR, and TCRdb's table has in-frame clones only and misses some. D and trimming were read from the DNA, whereas the V and J calls and clone size are those reported in that table. In the table there are approximately 2.5 million clones, around 94% of which are singletons. V shed 5 bases and J shed 2 bases, with 10 bases lying between them. The length of the CDR3 is 13 residues. Germline assignment: CDR1 MDHEN and CDR2 SYDVKM. The chain combines TRBV28 with TRBJ2-7; D gene ambiguous. The source is a man aged 18 to 30 in good health. Source material: naive CD4+ T cells sorted from blood. The subset was: CD45RA+ positively selected. The DNA of the CDR3 is TGTGCCAGCAGTATGACAAGGACCTACGAGCAGTACTTC. Translation: CASSMTRTYEQYF.